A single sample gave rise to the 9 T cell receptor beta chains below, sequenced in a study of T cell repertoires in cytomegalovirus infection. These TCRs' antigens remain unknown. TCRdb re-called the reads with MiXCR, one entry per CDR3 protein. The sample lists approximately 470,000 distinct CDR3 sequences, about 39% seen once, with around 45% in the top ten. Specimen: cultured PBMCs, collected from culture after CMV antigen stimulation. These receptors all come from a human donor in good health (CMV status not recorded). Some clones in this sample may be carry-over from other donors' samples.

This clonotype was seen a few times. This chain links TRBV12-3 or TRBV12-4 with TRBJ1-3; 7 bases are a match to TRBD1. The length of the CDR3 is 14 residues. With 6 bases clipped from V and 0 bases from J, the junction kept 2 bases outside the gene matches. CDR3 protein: CASRGQTSGNTIYF. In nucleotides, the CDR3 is TGTGCCAGCAGGGGACAGACCTCTGGAAACACCATATATTTT.

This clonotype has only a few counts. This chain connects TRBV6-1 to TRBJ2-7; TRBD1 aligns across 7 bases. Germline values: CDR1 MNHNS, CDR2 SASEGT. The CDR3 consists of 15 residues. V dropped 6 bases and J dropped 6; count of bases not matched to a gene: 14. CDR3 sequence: CASSVTGVKISEQYF. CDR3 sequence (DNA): TGTGCCAGCAGCGTTACAGGGGTCAAAATCTCCGAGCAGTACTTC.

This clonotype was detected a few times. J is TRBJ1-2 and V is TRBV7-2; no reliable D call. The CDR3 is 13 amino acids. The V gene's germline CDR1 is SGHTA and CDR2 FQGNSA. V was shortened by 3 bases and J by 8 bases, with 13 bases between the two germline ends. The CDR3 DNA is TGTGCCAGCAGCTTGGGGTTAAAGCGAGGCTACACCTTC. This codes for CASSLGLKRGYTF.

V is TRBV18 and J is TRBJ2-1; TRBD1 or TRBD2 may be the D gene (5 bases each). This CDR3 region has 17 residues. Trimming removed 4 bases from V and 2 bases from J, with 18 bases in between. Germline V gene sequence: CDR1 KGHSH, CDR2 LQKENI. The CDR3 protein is CASSRRMGVTAYNEQFF. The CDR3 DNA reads TGTGCCAGCTCACGACGGATGGGGGTTACCGCCTACAATGAGCAGTTCTTC.

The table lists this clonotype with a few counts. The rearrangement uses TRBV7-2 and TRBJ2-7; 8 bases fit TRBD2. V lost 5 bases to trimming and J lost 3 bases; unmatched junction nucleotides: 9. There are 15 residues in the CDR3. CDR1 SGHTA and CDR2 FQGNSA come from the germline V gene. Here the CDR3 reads CASSPQRGRDYEQYF. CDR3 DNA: TGTGCCAGCAGCCCTCAGCGGGGGCGGGACTACGAGCAGTACTTC.

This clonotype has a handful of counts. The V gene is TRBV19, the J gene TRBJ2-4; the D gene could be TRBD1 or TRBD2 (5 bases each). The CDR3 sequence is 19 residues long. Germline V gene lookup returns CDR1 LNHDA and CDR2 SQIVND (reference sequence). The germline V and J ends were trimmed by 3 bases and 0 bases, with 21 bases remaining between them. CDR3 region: CASSMGTGPDIIAKNIQYF. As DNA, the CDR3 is TGTGCCAGTAGTATGGGGACGGGACCGGACATCATAGCCAAAAACATTCAGTACTTC.

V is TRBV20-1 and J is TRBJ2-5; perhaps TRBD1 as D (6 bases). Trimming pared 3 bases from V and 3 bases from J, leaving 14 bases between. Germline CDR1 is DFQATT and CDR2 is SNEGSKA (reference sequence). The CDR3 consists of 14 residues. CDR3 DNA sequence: TGCAGTGCTAGTGCCGGGACACCTAAAGAGACCCAGTACTTC. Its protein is CSASAGTPKETQYF.

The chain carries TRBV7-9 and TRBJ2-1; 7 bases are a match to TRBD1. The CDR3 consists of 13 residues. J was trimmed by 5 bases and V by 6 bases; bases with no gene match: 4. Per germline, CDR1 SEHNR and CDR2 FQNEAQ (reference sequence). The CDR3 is CASRSGQDNEQFF. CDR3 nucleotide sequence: TGTGCCAGCAGATCTGGACAGGACAATGAGCAGTTCTTC. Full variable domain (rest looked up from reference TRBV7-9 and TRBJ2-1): DTGVSQNPRHKITKRGQNVTFRCDPISEHNRLYWYRQTLGQGPEFLTYFQNEAQLEKSRLLSDRFSAERPKGSFSTLEIQRTEQGDSAMYLCASRSGQDNEQFFGPGTRLTVL.

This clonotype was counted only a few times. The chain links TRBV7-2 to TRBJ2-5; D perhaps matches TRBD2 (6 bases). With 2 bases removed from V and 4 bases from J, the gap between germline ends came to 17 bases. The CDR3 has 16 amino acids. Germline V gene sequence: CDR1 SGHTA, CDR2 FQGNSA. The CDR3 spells CASSLRSGGFLETQYF. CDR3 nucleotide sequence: TGTGCCAGCAGCTTAAGGTCTGGGGGGTTTTTAGAGACCCAGTACTTC.